The 28 T cell receptor beta chains in this list originate from one sample, sequenced in a study of OX40 agonist ivuxolimab in advanced cancers. Repertoires were generated with immunoSEQ multiplex PCR, while TCRdb's copy carries only in-frame clones and drops some. The profile shows 70,000 to 90,000 clones, approximately 84% of them singletons. This material consisted of CD4+ or CD8+ T cells sorted from blood, taken in a trial of the OX40 agonist ivuxolimab. The receptors shown here come from an adult with an advanced solid tumor such as melanoma, head and neck, liver or kidney cancer.

CDR3 sequence reads: CASSQDRGYGYTF. As DNA, the CDR3 is TGTGCCAGCAGCCAGGACAGGGGCTATGGCTACACCTTC. The genes are TRBV28 and TRBJ1-2; TRBD1 matches at 9 bases. V was clipped by 6 bases and J by 4 bases; unmatched bases: 3. The germline V gene encodes CDR1 MDHEN and CDR2 SYDVKM. The CDR3 consists of 13 residues.

The J gene is TRBJ1-1, the V gene TRBV11-3; the D is unclear. The germline CDR1 and CDR2 sequences are SGHNT and YENEEA. The CDR3 consists of 12 residues. The ends were cut back, 3 bases at V and 6 bases at J, with 8 bases in the middle. The CDR3 nucleotides are TGTGCCAGCAGCTTTCCCGGCCCTGAAGCTTTCTTT. Protein: CASSFPGPEAFF.

V gene TRBV13 combines with J gene TRBJ2-5; 9 nucleotides align to TRBD2. J lost 5 bases, V lost 8 bases, and 6 bases had no gene match. The length of the CDR3 is 13 residues. Germline V CDR1 and CDR2: PRHDT, FYEKMQ (reference sequence). The CDR3 region has the DNA TGTGCCAGCGGCGGGGGGGGAGAGGAGACCCAGTACTTC. Amino acid sequence: CASGGGGEETQYF.

This chain joins TRBV29-1 and TRBJ1-5, with TRBD1 as a possible D gene (6 bases). V was cut by 6 bases and J by 2 bases, with 14 bases left in between. Per germline, CDR1 SQVTM and CDR2 ANQGSEA. The CDR3 contains 14 residues. The CDR3 DNA sequence: TGCAGCGTACGTTCAGGGGATGGCAATCAGCCCCAGCATTTT. It encodes CSVRSGDGNQPQHF.

CDR3 nucleotides: TGTGCCTGGAGTGTACGGTTACTGGGGGGGAATGAGCAGTTCTTC. Encoded protein: CAWSVRLLGGNEQFF. The rearrangement joins TRBV30 to TRBJ2-1; TRBD2 agrees at 7 bases. Trimming at V came to 0 bases and at J to 7 bases, leaving 9 bases not matched to a gene. This CDR3 has 15 residues. Germline CDR1 GTSNPN, CDR2 SVGIG (reference sequence).

This CDR3 is CASSYSWGMGNTEAFF. CDR3 nucleotides: TGTGCCAGCAGTTACTCGTGGGGAATGGGGAACACTGAAGCTTTCTTT. The V and J genes are TRBV6-5 and TRBJ1-1; D is uncertain. Germline V gives CDR1 MNHEY, CDR2 SVGAGI. The CDR3 is made up of 16 amino acids. V was clipped by 0 bases and J by 1 base, with 12 bases between them.

The chain couples TRBV6-1 to TRBJ2-3; 10 positions agree with TRBD1. Germline CDR1 and CDR2: MNHNS and SASEGT. This CDR3 has 14 amino acids. V lost 7 bases to trimming and J lost 5 bases; unmatched junction nucleotides: 6. The CDR3 protein is CASNRQGAVDTQYF. In DNA form, the CDR3 reads TGTGCCAGCAATCGACAGGGGGCTGTAGATACGCAGTATTTT.

This clone was seen more than once but under ten times. This chain connects TRBV7-9 to TRBJ1-6, with D possibly being TRBD1 (5 bases). Per the germline V gene, CDR1 is SEHNR and CDR2 is FQNEAQ (reference sequence). The CDR3 spans 11 residues. The germline V and J ends were trimmed by 11 bases and 7 bases, with 9 bases remaining between them. The CDR3 region has the DNA TGTGCCCTGCAGGGCAATTCACCCCTCCACTTT. This translates into CALQGNSPLHF.

This chain connects TRBV5-8 to TRBJ2-2; possibly TRBD2 for D (5 bases). The CDR3 has 14 residues. CDR1 is SGHTS, CDR2 YDEGEE, per germline. The ends were cut back, 3 bases at V and 5 bases at J, with 11 bases in the middle. This chain's CDR3 is CASSSITGTGELFF. The CDR3, as DNA: TGTGCCAGCAGCTCTATTACGGGAACCGGGGAGCTGTTTTTT.

This chain connects TRBV15 to TRBJ2-5; D gene uncertain. Trimming stripped 0 bases from V and 2 bases from J, with 7 bases between. Germline values: CDR1 LNHNV, CDR2 YYDKDF (reference sequence). The CDR3 covers 14 residues. CDR3 in DNA: TGTGCCACCAGCAGAGATTCCCTTCAAGAGACCCAGTACTTC. The encoded protein is CATSRDSLQETQYF.

This chain joins TRBV7-9 and TRBJ2-1; D is undetermined. The germline V and J ends were trimmed by 5 bases and 13 bases, with 12 bases remaining between them. The germline gives CDR1 SEHNR, CDR2 FQNEAQ (reference sequence). The CDR3 runs 11 residues. The DNA for the CDR3 is TGTGCCAGCAGCCTAGAGGTTCATCAGTTCTTC. Translation: CASSLEVHQFF.

This clone was seen a few times. V gene TRBV30 combines with J gene TRBJ2-1, with D perhaps matching TRBD2 (6 bases). This CDR3 is built from 12 residues. V lost 5 bases, J lost 4 bases, and 9 bases lay in between. CDR1 is GTSNPN, CDR2 SVGIG, per germline (reference sequence). The CDR3 sequence: CAWGTSYNEQFF. The CDR3 DNA reads as TGTGCCTGGGGGACTTCTTACAATGAGCAGTTCTTC.

This chain joins TRBV30 and TRBJ1-4, with a weak D call TRBD1 (5 bases). The length of the CDR3 is 14 residues. Deletions cut 0 bases from V and 5 bases from J, with 10 bases between. Germline assignment: CDR1 GTSNPN and CDR2 SVGIG (reference sequence). CDR3 in DNA: TGTGCCTGGAGTGTGGGACTATCAAATGAAAAACTGTTTTTT. Translating gives CAWSVGLSNEKLFF.

The rearrangement uses TRBV5-1 and TRBJ1-1; no clear D gene. Germline V lookup: CDR1 SGHRS, CDR2 YFSETQ. Trimming left V 0 bases short and J 0 bases short, with 12 bases between. The CDR3 spans 16 residues. CDR3 amino acids: CASSLGISIMNTEAFF. The CDR3 DNA sequence: TGCGCCAGCAGCTTGGGGATCAGTATTATGAACACTGAAGCTTTCTTT.

The chain links TRBV5-1 to TRBJ1-1; D remains ambiguous. Germline CDR1 and CDR2: SGHRS and YFSETQ. Between the trimmed V and J ends, which lost 4 bases and 1 base, there was a span of 11 bases. This CDR3 is 14 amino acids long. CDR3 sequence: CASSPTTENTEAFF. In DNA, the CDR3 is TGCGCCAGCAGCCCGACAACGGAGAACACTGAAGCTTTCTTT.

This rearrangement joins TRBV18 to TRBJ1-1; possible D gene TRBD1, 5 bases. Between the trimmed V and J ends, which lost 4 bases and 3 bases, there was a span of 9 bases. The germline gives CDR1 KGHSH, CDR2 LQKENI. The CDR3 is made up of 13 amino acids. The CDR3 spells CASSQRGDTEAFF. The CDR3 DNA reads as TGTGCCAGCTCACAGCGAGGGGACACTGAAGCTTTCTTT. The whole variable domain, filled in from reference TRBV18 and TRBJ1-1, reads NAGVMQNPRHLVRRRGQEARLRCSPMKGHSHVYWYRQLPEEGLKFMVYLQKENIIDESGMPKERFSAEFPKEGPSILRIQQVVRGDSAAYFCASSQRGDTEAFFGQGTRLTVV.

This chain links TRBV6-6 with TRBJ2-7; D is uncertain. Trimming left V 2 bases short and J 4 bases short, with 9 bases between. The CDR3 extends over 13 amino acids. CDR1 and CDR2 from the germline V gene are MNHNY and SVGAGI (reference sequence). The CDR3 DNA reads TGTGCCAGCAGTTACGAGAAGTCGTACGAGCAGTACTTC. It translates to CASSYEKSYEQYF.

This clone occurred once. The J gene is TRBJ1-2, the V gene TRBV6-1, with D tentatively TRBD1 (6 bases). Germline V CDR1 and CDR2: MNHNS, SASEGT. The CDR3 sequence is 15 residues long. V lost 0 bases to trimming and J lost 2 bases, with 10 bases between them. CDR3 loop: CASSEASDSNYGYTF. DNA for the CDR3: TGTGCCAGCAGTGAAGCGTCGGACAGCAACTATGGCTACACCTTC.

The chain recombines TRBV6-1 with TRBJ2-3; no firm D call. Germline values: CDR1 MNHNS, CDR2 SASEGT. The V and J ends lost 6 bases and 1 base respectively, with 11 bases between them. CDR3 length: 14 amino acids. The CDR3 DNA follows: TGTGCCAGCAGGACCCTGGAGCGCACAGATACGCAGTATTTT. It codes for CASRTLERTDTQYF.

The genes are TRBV2 and TRBJ2-7, with D possibly TRBD1 on 7 matching bases. The CDR3 consists of 15 residues. Germline V lookup: CDR1 SNHLY, CDR2 FYNNEI. Trimming cost V 5 bases and J 5 bases, with 19 bases left between them. The CDR3 DNA follows: TGTGCCAGCAGTACCCGGGGGACAGTTCCGCACGAGCAGTACTTC. As protein: CASSTRGTVPHEQYF.

This chain joins TRBV2 and TRBJ1-5; D not certain. Germline V gives CDR1 SNHLY, CDR2 FYNNEI. Trimming left V 8 bases short and J 6 bases short, with 11 bases between. CDR3 size: 12 residues. The CDR3 coding sequence is TGTGCCAGCTCGGGGATAGCTCAGCCCCAGCATTTT. Protein sequence: CASSGIAQPQHF.

In the case of this clone: This specimen includes other DNA sequences encoding the same CDR3. The chain employs TRBV7-9 and TRBJ2-2; D unresolved. CDR3 size: 12 residues. Between the trimmed V and J ends, which lost 5 bases and 4 bases, there was a span of 5 bases. CDR1 and CDR2 from the germline V gene are SEHNR and FQNEAQ (reference sequence). The CDR3 is CASSLGTGELFF. DNA for the CDR3: TGTGCCAGCAGCCTGGGCACCGGGGAGCTGTTTTTT.

This clone was seen a few times. The rearrangement links TRBV7-9 to TRBJ1-5, with a tentative D call TRBD1 (5 bases). The CDR3 has 14 amino acids. CDR1 SEHNR and CDR2 FQNEAQ come from the germline V gene (reference sequence). Trimming removed 5 bases at V and 9 bases at J, with 17 bases between. CDR3 sequence reads: CASSDGTVQGPQHF. In nucleotides, the CDR3 is TGTGCCAGCAGCGACGGGACGGTTCAAGGGCCCCAGCATTTT.

J is TRBJ2-1 and V is TRBV9, with D maybe TRBD2 (6 bases). V was trimmed by 2 bases and J by 4 bases, leaving 13 bases between them. Germline CDR1 and CDR2: SGDLS and YYNGEE. The CDR3 is 15 residues long. The CDR3 spells CASSVAGPIYNEQFF. CDR3 DNA: TGTGCCAGCAGCGTGGCGGGACCCATATACAATGAGCAGTTCTTC.

This chain joins TRBV30 and TRBJ1-5, with TRBD1 as a possible D gene (5 bases). Germline CDR1 GTSNPN, CDR2 SVGIG (reference sequence). The ends were cut back, 2 bases at V and 2 bases at J, with 13 bases in the middle. The CDR3 has 15 residues. The CDR3, as DNA: TGTGCCTGGAGTCCCCAGGGTCGTGGCAATCAGCCCCAGCATTTT. It specifies CAWSPQGRGNQPQHF.

The chain's CDR3 is CSVVGTSGSRPGANVLTF. Written as DNA, the CDR3 is TGCAGCGTTGTTGGGACTAGCGGGAGTAGACCTGGGGCCAACGTCCTGACTTTC. The gene calls are TRBV29-1 and TRBJ2-6; 14 bases fit TRBD2. The CDR3 runs to 18 residues. After removal of 4 bases from V and 2 bases from J, the junction contained 7 bases not matched to a gene. CDR1 is SQVTM and CDR2 is ANQGSEA in the germline V gene.

This clone was picked up a small number of times. The chain links TRBV10-1 to TRBJ2-4; TRBD1 agrees at 7 bases. The length of the CDR3 is 14 residues. Germline-derived CDR1 and CDR2 are WNHNN and SYGVQD (reference sequence). Losses at the gene ends were 6 bases for V and 2 bases for J; bases not matched to a gene: 4. CDR3 region: CASSQQGTKNIQYF. CDR3 sequence (DNA): TGCGCCAGCAGCCAACAGGGGACCAAAAACATTCAGTACTTC.

The chain joins TRBV6-5 to TRBJ2-5, with TRBD2 matching 11 bases. The end of the DNA is better explained by TRBJ2-7, so the J call may be wrong. This CDR3 spans 15 amino acids. Per the germline V gene, CDR1 is MNHEY and CDR2 is SVGAGI. The CDR3, as DNA: TGTGCCAGCAGCCGGGGACTAGCGGAAACCTACGAGCAGTACTTC. Residues: CASSRGLAETYEQYF.